This T cell receptor (beta chain) was sequenced for a study of cytomegalovirus exposure and HLA in healthy donors (TCRdb year 2017). Notes on the research overall: In an earlier analysis of 450 to 750 of the donors, 276 Gb of sequence data and roughly 100 million unique TCR beta sequences from roughly 190 million T cells were reported. About 300 gigabases of sequencing data and 80 million or so unique TCR sequences were included in an early release covering 550 to 650 HLA-typed donors. Among the approximately 420 genotyped donors, under 90% belonged to the genetic ancestry cluster associated with self-reported Caucasian donors. The study was designed to test whether signatures of past pathogen exposure could be identified by cataloging public T cell receptors. The study used immunosequencing to profile the T cell repertoires of more than 650 subjects and linked those repertoires to cytomegalovirus serostatus. Besides the first cohort of roughly 640 subjects, a separate validation cohort made up of 90 to 150 different subjects was used. High-throughput TCR immunosequencing, statistical association of individual TCRs with disease status, and machine learning were combined to predict cytomegalovirus infection status. In a later analysis, previously published TCR beta repertoires from 550 to 750 donors were re-analyzed and high-resolution HLA genotyping was added so that TCR occurrence patterns could be studied. The later analysis used no new phenotypic data to find candidate immune exposures, relying instead on TCR beta sequences and their occurrence across donors. In an earlier analysis of 500 to 650 of the donors, high-throughput TCR beta sequencing was used to judge whether each TCR beta V gene segment behaved as functional or pseudogenic. Donor age, sex, ethnicity and CMV serostatus were compiled alongside the repertoire data. A later genetic analysis took genome-wide SNP genotypes for about three fifths of the 666 donors and used that subset as a discovery cohort. All discovery cohort repertoires had been generated using a single sequencing platform. Both class I and class II loci were covered by HLA typing, at four-digit resolution. Typing coverage differed by locus: A, B, C, DRB1 and DQB1 were typed in roughly 620-640 donors, DQA1 in roughly 510, DPA1 in approximately 610, and DPB1 in about 450. Roughly 5 DR-DQ haplotypes were treated as single units for association and clustering because of strong linkage in the cohort. Across roughly 420 genotyped donors of the cohort, an average of about 240,000 unique TCR beta nucleotide sequences per donor were sequenced, and 15% to 20% of those sequences were non-productive.

In total, fewer than 750 healthy bone marrow donors made up the cohort. All cohort members were sampled while nominally healthy, although unrecorded immune exposures were likely present. The donor was CMV seronegative and was included in the group of a few hundred seronegative cohort members. Every donor gave a peripheral blood sample, and the peripheral blood mononuclear cells from that sample were used for TCR beta sequencing. The Qiagen DNeasy Blood Extraction Kit was used to extract genomic DNA from the blood cell samples. Paper-wide results and their limitations: In this cohort, only TCR beta chains were sequenced, and detectable features were limited by the absence of alpha or paired-chain data. A later analysis reported that several top co-occurrence clusters appeared linked to parvovirus B19, influenza, CMV and Epstein-Barr virus. In a later analysis, the rate of TCR association differed among HLA loci, with DRB1 alleles having the most associated TCRs and HLA-C alleles having the fewest. Compared with equally common non-associated chains, HLA-associated TCR beta chains in a later analysis were more clonally expanded and had lower generation probabilities. Most CMV-associated TCR beta chains appeared to be HLA-restricted in a later analysis, and the HLA associations seemed to be driven largely by CMV exposure. Over 15 rarely observed V segments, including chromosome 9 orphons, were excluded from the earlier analysis of some 590 of the donors because counts were too low. A total of 164 TCR beta chains were listed by the study as associated with cytomegalovirus. A group of highly shared sequence variants was considered likely to be a technical artifact of the sequencing pipeline. Correlated functional status among segregating V segments might be attributable to linkage disequilibrium, but an unknown experimental factor could not be ruled out. The only immune exposure information available for the cohort was CMV serostatus. A further reported finding was that TCR beta sequences accurately predicted the HLA-A and HLA-B alleles for most subjects in the first cohort. At a false discovery rate of 0.05, a later analysis linked some 18,000 TCR beta sequences to specific HLA alleles. A later genetic analysis associated a missense DCLRE1C variant with V-gene and J-gene trimming of TCR beta chains, and an independent cohort replicated the association. While some public TCRs were present in many individuals, most TCR sequences turned up only very rarely across donors. A later genetic analysis reported fewer N-insertions in productive TCRs among donors in an Asian-associated ancestry cluster than the roughly 700-donor mean. Cytomegalovirus status was reported to be diagnosed by the classifier with high specificity and sensitivity in both the original and validation cohorts. When HLA alleles, especially DR and DQ, strongly co-occurred, TCR associations were difficult to assign to individual alleles. HLA typing was unavailable for some donors at each locus, so association tests used only the typed subset. Roughly uniform sequencing depth across donors was assumed in presence/absence analyses, although this assumption may not hold. Three of the identified cytomegalovirus-associated TCR beta chains were confirmed in vitro to be specific for cytomegalovirus antigens. In an earlier analysis of fewer than 700 of the donors, most TCR beta V segments appeared in productive rearrangements about 87% or about 30% of the time, broadly matching IMGT annotations. The authors suggested that the approach could potentially be extended to other disease states and immunological phenotypes.

Remarks on this clone: Which antigen it targets is not known.

To prepare the library, the immunoSEQ multiplex PCR assay was applied. For the multiplex PCR, a mixture combining 60 forward primers for TCR Vbeta segments and 13 reverse primers for TCR Jbeta segments was used. The CDR3 region of rearranged TCR beta genes was amplified from genomic DNA with a multiplex PCR assay. On the Illumina HiSeq System, the amplified TCR beta libraries were sequenced as 87-base-pair reads. For the original study's pipeline: A later analysis counted tens of millions of unique TCR beta chains across the 550 to 800 repertoires, and roughly 10 million of these chains were shared by at least two donors. To remove PCR and sequencing errors, raw reads were error-corrected and collapsed into unique sequences using a nearest-neighbor algorithm that merged closely related sequences. To assign V, D and J gene segments, CDR3 sequences were aligned to IMGT reference sequences. For a sequence to be retained, a match of at least six nucleotides was required to both a V gene segment and a J gene segment. A rearrangement counted as productive if the CDR3 had no stop codons and remained in frame with V and J, and every other rearrangement counted as non-productive. CDR3 was defined according to IMGT convention as the region running from the second conserved V-encoded cysteine to the conserved J-encoded phenylalanine. The earlier analysis of fewer than 750 of the donors excluded sequences that lacked an unambiguous match to a single V gene segment. An earlier analysis of fewer than 750 of the donors called V segments functional above 56.7% productive rearrangements and segregating when the between-donor standard deviation exceeded 5%. A statistical classification framework was built for diagnosing cytomegalovirus status from the catalog of TCR beta chain sequences. V and J gene assignment, in a later analysis, came from comparing TCR nucleotide sequences with IMGT/GENE-DB human TR gene sequences. Using the TCRdist pipeline, a later analysis assigned CDR3 sequences along with most-parsimonious VDJ recombination scenarios. In a later analysis, every TCR beta chain was defined by the combination of its CDR3 amino acid sequence and its V-gene family, and reads without a unique V-gene family were dropped. In a later analysis, approximately 640 highly shared, low-generation-probability nucleotide sequences were removed to address suspected cross-contamination and a sequencing artifact. For each public chain, a later analysis derived a clonal expansion index from normalized ranks of inferred template counts within each repertoire. In a later analysis, generation probabilities were computed using a VDJ recombination model fitted to out-of-frame rearrangements, and the results were checked against IGoR. Hypergeometric tests were used in a later analysis to score TCR-TCR, TCR-HLA and TCR-CMV co-occurrence, with a repertoire-size bias correction applied to the TCR pairs. To estimate false discovery rates, a later analysis permuted the HLA or CMV assignments 20 times. In a later analysis, co-occurring TCRs were grouped with DBSCAN, and TCRdist sequence similarity was added when clustering was performed within HLA-allele-positive subsets. For co-occurrence clustering, repertoires with fewer than 30,000 or more than 120,000 public chains were excluded, along with 4 to 6 repertoires with anomalous nucleotide sharing. This is the immuneACCESS table as TCRdb keeps it, with only in-frame sequences that have V and J called. A part of the clones is gone; compared with another copy, unresolved V genes explain less than half, and the rest is unexplained. That table supplies the V and J calls and clone size; D and trimming were determined from the DNA. In this sample's table one finds 100,000 to 150,000 clones. The ten largest clones add up to about 3.5% of the sample.

The receptor comes from a man aged 18 to 29 in good health and CMV-seronegative. The sample consisted of PBMCs.

CDR3 protein: CASSSQRGGADGELFF. In nucleotides, the sequence is TGTGCCAGCAGCTCTCAACGAGGGGGCGCGGACGGGGAGCTGTTTTTT. The rearranged segments are TRBV7-9 and TRBJ2-2; 7 junctional bases match TRBD1. The CDR3 runs 16 amino acids, cysteine and phenylalanine included. Only the CDR3 DNA stays, 48 bases, in frame from base 1. CDR1 and CDR2 were assigned from the germline V gene (reference sequence) as SEHNR and FQNEAQ. The junction shows trimming of 4 bases on V and 7 bases on J, and the gene matches do not reach 12 bases of it.